Listed here are 4 T cell receptor beta chains from one sample, sequenced in a study of shared clonotypes between healthy human individuals. Clones were read by immunoSEQ multiplex PCR, and TCRdb kept only the in-frame ones, dropping some. This sample has a few million clones, with approximately 92% found just once. What was sequenced was naive CD4+ T cells sorted from blood. The subset was: CD45RA+ positively selected. The receptors here all came from a man aged 18 to 29 in good health.

The table lists this clone with a count of one. The chain links TRBV18 to TRBJ2-4, with TRBD2 as a possible D gene (6 bases). The CDR3 runs to 18 residues. V lost 3 bases and J lost 0, with 18 bases in between. Germline lookup yields CDR1 KGHSH and CDR2 LQKENI. This chain's CDR3 is CASSPLPGVNLAKNIQYF. In nucleotides, the CDR3 is TGTGCCAGCTCACCGTTACCGGGGGTAAACTTAGCCAAAAACATTCAGTACTTC.

CDR3 residues: CASSLAGGSSTDTQYF. In DNA form, the CDR3 reads TGTGCCAGCAGCTTAGCTGGGGGGTCTAGCACAGATACGCAGTATTTT. The V call is TRBV7-9, the J call TRBJ2-3; tentative D call: TRBD2 (6 bases). Germline V gene data show CDR1 as SEHNR and CDR2 as FQNEAQ (reference sequence). Between the trimmed V and J ends, which lost 0 bases and 0 bases, there was a span of 10 bases. CDR3 length: 16 residues.

The chain is built from TRBV23-1 and TRBJ1-2, with D perhaps TRBD1 (6 bases). TRBV23-1 is annotated as an ORF whose role is uncertain. This CDR3 contains 12 residues. The V end was cut by 6 bases, the J end by 6 bases, with 11 bases between. Written as DNA, the CDR3 is TGCGCCAGCAGCCAGGGGACAAATGGCTACACCTTC. It codes for CASSQGTNGYTF.

In the case of this clone: Other DNA sequences within the sample encode an identical CDR3. The chain employs TRBV5-1 and TRBJ2-7; D is unclear. Trimming took 0 bases from V and 3 from J, leaving 4 bases between them. The CDR3 runs to 12 residues. Germline V CDR1 and CDR2: SGHRS, YFSETQ. The CDR3 here is CASSLDLYEQYF. The CDR3 DNA follows: TGCGCCAGCAGCTTGGATCTCTACGAGCAGTACTTC.